Reported below is one T cell receptor (beta chain). Its antigen is not known. This sample is part of a study of T cell responses to AZD1222 COVID-19 vaccine. Study at large: Combined were second doses at about 4 or about 12 weeks.

The protocol was immunoSEQ multiplex PCR, while the TCRdb copy is restricted to in-frame clones and leaves out a portion. Found here are roughly 120,000 clones, roughly nine tenths of them singletons; the top ten hold roughly 4.1%. Overall study findings and caveats: Baseline seropositivity occurred in only a handful of AZD1222 recipients.

The clonotype comes from an adult in good health. The sequencing here drew on peripheral blood, taken on day 0 of AZD1222 vaccination.

The CDR3 bases are TGTGCCAGCTTAGCGGAGAGTTGGGAGACCCAGTACTTC. It yields the protein CASLAESWETQYF. The chain recombines TRBV2 with TRBJ2-5; TRBD2 might be the D (6 bases). Germline lookup yields CDR1 SNHLY and CDR2 FYNNEI. The CDR3 length is 13 residues. Trimming left V 8 bases short and J 5 bases short, with 15 bases between.